A single T cell receptor beta chain is shown here with its context. Its antigen remains unidentified. The V gene's germline CDR1 is LGHDT and CDR2 YNNKEL (reference sequence). This CDR3 is built from 17 residues. V gave up 3 bases and J gave up 2 bases, with 18 bases separating them. Next came a second PCR, run for about 7 to 12 cycles, which used a sample-barcoded 5' primer along with a J-beta primer mix. A template-switch adaptor that had 12 random nucleotides put a tag on each cDNA molecule. TCRdb re-called the 5' RACE reads through MiXCR, storing one row per CDR3 protein. The top ten clones hold roughly 2.1% of a sample with roughly 1,800,000 distinct CDR3 sequences, approximately 50% of them seen once. The data were taken from a study of blood T cells in healthy people across ages. Regarding the study as a whole: TCR beta diversity was tightly associated with the proportion of naive T cells.

Each donor was a healthy Caucasian individual from Russia, aged roughly 6 to 100. Investigators took approximately 9.4 milliliters of peripheral blood from every donor. The sequenced sample was blood. V and J are TRBV3-1 and TRBJ2-3; TRBD2 might be the D (6 bases). This receptor was taken from a woman in her thirties or forties in good health. CDR3 in amino acids: CASSQSRGGVSTDTQYF. The DNA of the CDR3 is TGTGCCAGCAGCCAGTCAAGGGGCGGGGTATCCACAGATACGCAGTATTTT.